This T cell receptor (beta chain) was documented in a study of Ad26.COV2.S vaccination and SARS-CoV-2 variants. The overall study: Of the COV1001 trial arms, the Ad26.COV2.S arm included the donor. Study-level findings and limits: Spike-specific CD8+ and CD4+ T cell responses reportedly showed substantial breadth after vaccination.

Points on this clone: What it binds is not known.

The V end was cut by 6 bases, the J end by 7 bases, with 13 bases between. CDR3 length: 13 residues. Germline CDR1 reads SGHVS; CDR2 reads FQNEAQ. Specified treatment: some 19 received Ad26.COV2.S at low or high dose, single or two shots; about 5 received placebo; per-sample allocation not given. Sampling was done on day 63 after the first vaccine or placebo injection. Assay: immunoSEQ multiplex PCR; the TCRdb copy retains only in-frame clones and omits some. The table shows about 480,000 clones, with 87% occurring only once. The V call is TRBV7-8, the J call TRBJ2-1; D is perhaps TRBD2 (6 bases). The receptor was isolated from a person aged 18-65 years who received the Ad26.COV2.S COVID-19 vaccine or a placebo. Here the sequenced sample was peripheral blood, taken in a trial of Ad26.COV2.S vaccine versus placebo. The DNA of the CDR3 is TGTGCCAGCAGTCCGAGACTAGTAAATGAGCAGTTCTTC. Protein product: CASSPRLVNEQFF.